A selection of T cell receptor beta chains follows, all from one sample in a study of Graves' ophthalmopathy and Graves' hyperthyroidism. MiXCR, applied by TCRdb to the multiplex PCR reads, yields one record per CDR3 protein. This table holds over 500,000 distinct CDR3 sequences, roughly 20% found once. Specimen: peripheral blood. These receptors all stem from a woman under 30 with stable Graves' hyperthyroidism. Some clones in this sample may be carry-over from other donors' samples. CDR3s include the opening cysteine and the closing phenylalanine or tryptophan. Each record gives: V gene, J gene, CDR3 protein.

V: TRBV29-1
J: TRBJ2-7
CDR3: CSVEGAGQGYEQYF

V: TRBV19
J: TRBJ1-1
CDR3: CASSPRTGDMNTEAFF

V: TRBV5-1
J: TRBJ1-1
CDR3: CASSLALTVGGTEAFF

V: TRBV9
J: TRBJ2-7
CDR3: CASSPNQRWYEQYF

V: TRBV6-1
J: TRBJ1-1
CDR3: CASSRQGAGTEAFF

V: TRBV12-3/TRBV12-4
J: TRBJ1-2
CDR3: CASSFGQTNYGYTF

V: TRBV12-3/TRBV12-4
J: TRBJ2-7
CDR3: CASSSQIEGAAYEQYF

V: TRBV2
J: TRBJ2-7
CDR3: CASSGTASTYEQYF

V: TRBV6-1
J: TRBJ1-2
CDR3: CASSELRGTGYTF

V: TRBV3-1
J: TRBJ1-2
CDR3: CASSQAVQGGYTF

V: TRBV5-1
J: TRBJ1-2
CDR3: CASSRTGPANYGYTF

V: TRBV6-1
J: TRBJ2-2
CDR3: CASTWTGNTGELFF

V: TRBV24-1
J: TRBJ2-7
CDR3: CATSDSGTYEQYF

V: TRBV2
J: TRBJ1-2
CDR3: CASSEARGSGYGYTF

V: TRBV2
J: TRBJ2-7
CDR3: CASRLKYEQYF

V: TRBV5-1
J: TRBJ1-2
CDR3: CASSPRGTDTRYYGYTF

V: TRBV27
J: TRBJ2-7
CDR3: CASSPHGQGAGNEQYF

V: TRBV6-1
J: TRBJ1-6
CDR3: CASSDLGQGASYNSPLHF

V: TRBV3-1
J: TRBJ1-6
CDR3: CASSQADNSPLHF

V: TRBV12-3/TRBV12-4
J: TRBJ2-5
CDR3: CASSSDREQETQYF

V: TRBV28
J: TRBJ2-5
CDR3: CASSFTGEVPETQYF

V: TRBV6-5
J: TRBJ1-1
CDR3: CASSFSGWENTEAFF

V: TRBV13
J: TRBJ2-7
CDR3: CASSLIGTPHEQYF

V: TRBV6-2/TRBV6-3
J: TRBJ1-1
CDR3: CASNLRGDTEAFF

V: TRBV20-1
J: TRBJ2-2
CDR3: CSAQYTFLAGGRTGELFF

V: TRBV3-1
J: TRBJ2-7
CDR3: CASSQSVRDEQYF

V: TRBV4-1
J: TRBJ1-6
CDR3: CASSQESSGALHF

V: TRBV28
J: TRBJ1-6
CDR3: CASCDRAKPLSEPLHF

V: TRBV30
J: TRBJ1-1
CDR3: CAWTPTLTGINTEAFF

V: TRBV6-1
J: TRBJ1-3
CDR3: CASSLRAPSSGNTIYF

V: TRBV11-2
J: TRBJ1-2
CDR3: CASRGIKGGVNYGYTF

V: TRBV12-3/TRBV12-4
J: TRBJ2-7
CDR3: CASSFSLPHRGRVGYEQYF

V: TRBV6-2/TRBV6-3
J: TRBJ2-2
CDR3: CASKGPTSGDSRELFF

V: TRBV9
J: TRBJ1-5
CDR3: CASSGGRNQPQHF

V: TRBV10-3
J: TRBJ2-7
CDR3: CAISEPRTQQSYEQYF

V: TRBV30
J: TRBJ2-7
CDR3: CAWSGQGSYEQYF

V: TRBV7-2
J: TRBJ2-4
CDR3: CASSGGVKNIQYF

V: TRBV12-3/TRBV12-4
J: TRBJ1-1
CDR3: CASIREGGMNTEAFF

V: TRBV20-1
J: TRBJ2-5
CDR3: CSARGDRGHLETQYF

V: TRBV6-1
J: TRBJ2-7
CDR3: CASSEGESGEQYF

V: TRBV19
J: TRBJ1-1
CDR3: CASSSFGTVNTEAFF

V: TRBV28
J: TRBJ2-7
CDR3: CASSFPQASGLSYEQYF

V: TRBV27
J: TRBJ2-5
CDR3: CASSWGQNQETQYF

V: TRBV12-3/TRBV12-4
J: TRBJ2-3
CDR3: CASSPRGLAGGTTDTQYF

V: TRBV10-3
J: TRBJ2-7
CDR3: CAISGGTRNEQYF